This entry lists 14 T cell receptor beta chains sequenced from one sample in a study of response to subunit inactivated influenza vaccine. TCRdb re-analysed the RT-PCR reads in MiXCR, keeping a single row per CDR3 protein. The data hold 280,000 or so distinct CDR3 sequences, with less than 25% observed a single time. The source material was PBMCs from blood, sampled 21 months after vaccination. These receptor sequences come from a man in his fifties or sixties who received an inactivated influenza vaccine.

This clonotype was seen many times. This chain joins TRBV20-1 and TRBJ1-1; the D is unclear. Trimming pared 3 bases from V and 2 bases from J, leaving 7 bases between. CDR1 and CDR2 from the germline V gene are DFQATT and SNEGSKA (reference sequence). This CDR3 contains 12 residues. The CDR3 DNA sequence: TGCAGTGCTAGTTGGGGAAACACTGAAGCTTTCTTT. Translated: CSASWGNTEAFF.

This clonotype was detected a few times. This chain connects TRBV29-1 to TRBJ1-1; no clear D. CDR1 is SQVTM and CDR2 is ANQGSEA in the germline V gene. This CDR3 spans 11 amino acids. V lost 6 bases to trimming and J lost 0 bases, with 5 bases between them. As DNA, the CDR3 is TGCAGCGTCCACCTGAACACTGAAGCTTTCTTT. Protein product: CSVHLNTEAFF.

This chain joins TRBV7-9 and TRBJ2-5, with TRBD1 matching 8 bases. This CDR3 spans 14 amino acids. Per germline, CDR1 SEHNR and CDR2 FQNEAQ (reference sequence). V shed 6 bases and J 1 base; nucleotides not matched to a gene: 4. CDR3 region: CASRPTGGQETQYF. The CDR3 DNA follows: TGTGCCAGCAGACCTACAGGGGGCCAAGAGACCCAGTACTTC.

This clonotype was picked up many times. CDR3 bases: TGTGCCAGCAGAAGACCGGGACAGGGAGGTTCTCAGCCCCAGCATTTT. Protein product: CASRRPGQGGSQPQHF. This chain uses TRBV6-1 with TRBJ1-5; 9 positions match TRBD1. CDR3 length: 16 amino acids. V dropped 6 bases and J dropped 6; count of bases not matched to a gene: 12. Germline V lookup: CDR1 MNHNS, CDR2 SASEGT.

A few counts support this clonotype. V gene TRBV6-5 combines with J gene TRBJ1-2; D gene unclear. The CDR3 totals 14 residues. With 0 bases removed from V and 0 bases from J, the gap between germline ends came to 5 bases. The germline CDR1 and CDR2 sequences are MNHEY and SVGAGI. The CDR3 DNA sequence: TGTGCCAGCAGTTACTCGGGGTCTAACTATGGCTACACCTTC. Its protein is CASSYSGSNYGYTF.

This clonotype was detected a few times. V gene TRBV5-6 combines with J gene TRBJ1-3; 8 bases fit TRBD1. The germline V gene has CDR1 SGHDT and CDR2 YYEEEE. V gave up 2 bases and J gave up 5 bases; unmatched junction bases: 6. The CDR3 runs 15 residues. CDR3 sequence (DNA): TGTGCCAGCAGCTTTGATGGACAGGGACGAAACACCATATATTTT. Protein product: CASSFDGQGRNTIYF.

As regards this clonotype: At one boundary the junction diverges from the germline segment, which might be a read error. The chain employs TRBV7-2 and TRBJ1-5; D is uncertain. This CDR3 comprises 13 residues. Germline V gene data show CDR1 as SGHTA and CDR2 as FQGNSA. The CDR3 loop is CASSPSRHQPQQF. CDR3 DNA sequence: TGTGCCAGCAGCCCATCGCGGCATCAGCCCCAGCAATTT.

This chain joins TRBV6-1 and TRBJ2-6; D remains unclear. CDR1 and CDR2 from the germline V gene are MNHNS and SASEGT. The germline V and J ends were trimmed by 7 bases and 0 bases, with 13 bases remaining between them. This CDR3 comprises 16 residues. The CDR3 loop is CASTKSLYSGANVLTF. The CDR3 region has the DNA TGTGCCAGCACCAAGTCCCTCTACTCTGGGGCCAACGTCCTGACTTTC.

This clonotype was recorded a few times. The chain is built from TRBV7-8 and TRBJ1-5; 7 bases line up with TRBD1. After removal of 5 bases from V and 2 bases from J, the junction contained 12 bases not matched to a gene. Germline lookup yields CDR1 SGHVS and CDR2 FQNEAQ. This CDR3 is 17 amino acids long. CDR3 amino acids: CASSALQGMERNQPQHF. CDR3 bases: TGTGCCAGCAGCGCCTTACAGGGGATGGAGCGCAATCAGCCCCAGCATTTT.

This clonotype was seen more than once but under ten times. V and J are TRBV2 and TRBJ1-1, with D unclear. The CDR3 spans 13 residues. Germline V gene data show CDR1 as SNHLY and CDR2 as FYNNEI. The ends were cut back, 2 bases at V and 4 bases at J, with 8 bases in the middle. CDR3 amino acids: CASSEQETTEAFF. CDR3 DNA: TGTGCCAGCAGTGAACAGGAAACCACTGAAGCTTTCTTT.

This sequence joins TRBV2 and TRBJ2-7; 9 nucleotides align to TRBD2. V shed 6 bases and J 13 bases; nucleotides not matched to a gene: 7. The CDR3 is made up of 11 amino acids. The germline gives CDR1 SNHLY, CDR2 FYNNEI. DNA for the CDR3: TGTGCCAGCAGCGTCGGGGGACTAGCCTACTTC. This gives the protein CASSVGGLAYF.

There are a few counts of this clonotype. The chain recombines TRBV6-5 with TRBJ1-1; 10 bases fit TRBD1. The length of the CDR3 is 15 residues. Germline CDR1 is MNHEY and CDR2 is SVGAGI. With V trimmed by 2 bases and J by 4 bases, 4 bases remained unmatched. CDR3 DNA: TGTGCCAGCAGTTACGGACAGGGGGGCGGCACTGAAGCTTTCTTT. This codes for CASSYGQGGGTEAFF.

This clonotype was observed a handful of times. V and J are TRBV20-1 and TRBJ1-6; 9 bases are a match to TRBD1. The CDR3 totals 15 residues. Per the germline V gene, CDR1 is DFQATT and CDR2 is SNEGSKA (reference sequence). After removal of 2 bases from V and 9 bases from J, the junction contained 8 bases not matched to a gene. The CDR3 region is CSARIPGQGLSPLHF. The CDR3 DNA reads TGCAGTGCTAGAATTCCGGGACAGGGACTTTCACCCCTCCACTTT.

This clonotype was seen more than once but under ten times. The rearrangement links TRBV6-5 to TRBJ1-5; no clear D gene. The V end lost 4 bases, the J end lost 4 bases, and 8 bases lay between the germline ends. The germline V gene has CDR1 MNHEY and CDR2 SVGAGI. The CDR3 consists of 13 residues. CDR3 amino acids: CASSSGKNQPQHF. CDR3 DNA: TGTGCCAGCAGTTCTGGCAAGAATCAGCCCCAGCATTTT.